These T cell receptor beta chains were read from a single sample in a study of early T cells in non-severe SARS-CoV-2 infection. TCRdb re-called the 5' RACE reads with MiXCR, one entry per CDR3 protein. The top ten clones hold around 15% of a sample with approximately 70,000 distinct CDR3 sequences, more than 8% of them seen once. Material: whole blood, obtained at baseline. The origin of the receptors is an adult who was a healthcare worker with PCR-confirmed SARS-CoV-2 infection or an uninfected control (not recorded which). Both conserved end residues are part of each CDR3. A D gene is named only where the DNA matches it firmly. Some rows have no size entry. The others give once, few or many, or a class for an expanded clone.

j_gene: TRBJ2-5
v_gene: TRBV7-2
abundance: many
d_gene: TRBD2
CDR3nt: TGTGCCAGCAGCTCGCAGACTAGCGGAGAAGAGACCCAGTACTTC
CDR3aa: CASSSQTSGEETQYF

j_gene: TRBJ2-3
v_gene: TRBV28
abundance: few
d_gene: NA
CDR3nt: TGTGCCAGCAGCCCTCCGCGGGTTCTAGGCACAGATACGCAGTATTTT
CDR3aa: CASSPPRVLGTDTQYF

j_gene: TRBJ2-2
v_gene: TRBV20-1
abundance: many
d_gene: NA
CDR3nt: TGCAGTGCTAGAGTATTAGCCGGGGAGCTGTTTTTT
CDR3aa: CSARVLAGELFF

j_gene: TRBJ1-2
v_gene: TRBV12-3/TRBV12-4
abundance: few
d_gene: TRBD1
CDR3nt: TGTGCCAGCAGTGAACAGGGGAATGGCTACACCTTC
CDR3aa: CASSEQGNGYTF

j_gene: TRBJ2-7
v_gene: TRBV6-2/TRBV6-3
abundance: NA
d_gene: NA
CDR3nt: TGTGCCAGCAGCCAGGGGCGGGTAGCGGCCCAAACCTACGAGCAGTACTTC
CDR3aa: CASSQGRVAAQTYEQYF

j_gene: TRBJ2-7
v_gene: TRBV10-2
abundance: many
d_gene: NA
CDR3nt: TGCGCCAGCAGTCCGGGCGGCTCCTACGAGCAGTACTTC
CDR3aa: CASSPGGSYEQYF

j_gene: TRBJ2-7
v_gene: TRBV28
abundance: NA
d_gene: TRBD1
CDR3nt: TGTGCCAGCAGTTTACGTAGGACAGGGGTAAATTACGAGCAGTACTTC
CDR3aa: CASSLRRTGVNYEQYF

j_gene: TRBJ2-2
v_gene: TRBV11-3
abundance: many
d_gene: NA
CDR3nt: TGTGCCAGCAGCTTAGTGGACACCGGGGAGCTGTTTTTT
CDR3aa: CASSLVDTGELFF

j_gene: TRBJ2-7
v_gene: TRBV28
abundance: many
d_gene: TRBD1
CDR3nt: TGTGCCAGCAGAGAAACAGGGGTTTCCTACGAGCAGTACTTC
CDR3aa: CASRETGVSYEQYF

j_gene: TRBJ1-1
v_gene: TRBV28
abundance: NA
d_gene: TRBD1
CDR3nt: TGTGCCAGCACCTGGACAGGACCGAACACTGAAGCTTTCTTT
CDR3aa: CASTWTGPNTEAFF

j_gene: TRBJ1-2
v_gene: TRBV5-4
abundance: few
d_gene: NA
CDR3nt: TGTGCCAGCAGCTTGGCCGGGGCTGCGGGTGGCTACACCTTC
CDR3aa: CASSLAGAAGGYTF

j_gene: TRBJ2-5
v_gene: TRBV12-5
abundance: few
d_gene: TRBD1
CDR3nt: TGTGCTAGTGGTTTGGGGACAGGGCGAGAGACCCAGTACTTC
CDR3aa: CASGLGTGRETQYF

j_gene: TRBJ1-1
v_gene: TRBV29-1
abundance: many
d_gene: TRBD1
CDR3nt: TGCAGCGTGGAGACAGGGGCTGAAGCTTTCTTT
CDR3aa: CSVETGAEAFF

j_gene: TRBJ2-1
v_gene: TRBV7-8
abundance: many
d_gene: TRBD2
CDR3nt: TGTGCCACCCGCCCGCGGGAGGGATCCTACAATGAGCAGTTCTTC
CDR3aa: CATRPREGSYNEQFF

j_gene: TRBJ1-2
v_gene: TRBV27
abundance: NA
d_gene: TRBD1
CDR3nt: TGTGCCAGCAGTTTATTGAGTACAGGGGGCTATGGCTACACCTTC
CDR3aa: CASSLLSTGGYGYTF

j_gene: TRBJ2-1
v_gene: TRBV7-2
abundance: many
d_gene: TRBD2
CDR3nt: TGTGCCAGCAGCCGCACGAGCGGGGGGCGTTACAATGAGCAGTTCTTC
CDR3aa: CASSRTSGGRYNEQFF

j_gene: TRBJ2-7
v_gene: TRBV7-9
abundance: NA
d_gene: NA
CDR3nt: TGTGCCAGCAGCTCCATGGACGGCGGGCCGACCTACGAGCAGTACTTC
CDR3aa: CASSSMDGGPTYEQYF

j_gene: TRBJ2-2
v_gene: TRBV6-2/TRBV6-3
abundance: NA
d_gene: NA
CDR3nt: TGTGCCAGCAGTTATGAGCCGAACACCGGGGAGCTGTTTTTT
CDR3aa: CASSYEPNTGELFF

j_gene: TRBJ2-7
v_gene: TRBV7-2
abundance: NA
d_gene: NA
CDR3nt: TGTGCCAGCAGCTTAATGCGGGGACACTACGAGCAGTACTTC
CDR3aa: CASSLMRGHYEQYF

j_gene: TRBJ1-4
v_gene: TRBV29-1
abundance: many
d_gene: NA
CDR3nt: TGCAGCGTTGGCAGGGAGGACGAAAAACTGTTTTTT
CDR3aa: CSVGREDEKLFF

j_gene: TRBJ2-5
v_gene: TRBV12-3/TRBV12-4
abundance: NA
d_gene: TRBD1
CDR3nt: TGTGCCAGCATGAGGGGGCAGAGGGAGACCCAGTACTTC
CDR3aa: CASMRGQRETQYF